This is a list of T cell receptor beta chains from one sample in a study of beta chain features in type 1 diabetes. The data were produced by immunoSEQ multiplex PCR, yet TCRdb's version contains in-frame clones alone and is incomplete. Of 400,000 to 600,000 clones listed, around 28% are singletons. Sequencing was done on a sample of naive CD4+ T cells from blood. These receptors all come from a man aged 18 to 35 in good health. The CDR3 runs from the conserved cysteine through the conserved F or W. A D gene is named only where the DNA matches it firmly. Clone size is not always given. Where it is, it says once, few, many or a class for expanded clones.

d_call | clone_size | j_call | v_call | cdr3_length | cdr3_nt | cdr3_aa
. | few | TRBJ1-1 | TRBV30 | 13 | TGTGCCTGGGGTCGGGGCGCGCTAGAGGAAGCTTTCTTT | CAWGRGALEEAFF
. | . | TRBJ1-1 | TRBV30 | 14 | TGTGCCTGGAGTATTATGGGAATGAACACTGAAGCTTTCTTT | CAWSIMGMNTEAFF
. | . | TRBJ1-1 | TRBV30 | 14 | TGTGCCTGGAGGCTGGGACGGGCGAACACTGAAGCTTTCTTT | CAWRLGRANTEAFF
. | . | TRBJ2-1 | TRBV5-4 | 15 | TGTGCCAGCAGCGCAGCTTCCAGGGGGGGGTATGAGCAGTTCTTC | CASSAASRGGYEQFF
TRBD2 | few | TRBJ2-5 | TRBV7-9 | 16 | TGTGCCAGCAGCTTAGAACGGGGACTAGCAGGGGAGACCCAGTACTTC | CASSLERGLAGETQYF
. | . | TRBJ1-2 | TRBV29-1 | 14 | TGCAGCGTCTCCAGCCTCCGGGAAGCTGAGGGCTACACCTTC | CSVSSLREAEGYTF
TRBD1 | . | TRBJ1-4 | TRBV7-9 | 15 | TGTGCCAGCAGCTTAGGGGACAGTCTGTCGGAAAAACTGTTTTTT | CASSLGDSLSEKLFF
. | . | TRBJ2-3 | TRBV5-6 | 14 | TGTGCCAGCAGTGCCGGGACGGGCACAGATACGCAGTATTTT | CASSAGTGTDTQYF
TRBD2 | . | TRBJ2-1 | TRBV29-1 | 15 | TGCAGCGTTGTAGCGGGCAGAACCTTTTACAATGAGCAGTTCTTC | CSVVAGRTFYNEQFF
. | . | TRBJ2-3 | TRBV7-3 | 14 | TGTGCCAGCAGTTCGGGACAATCCACAGATACGCAGTATTTT | CASSSGQSTDTQYF
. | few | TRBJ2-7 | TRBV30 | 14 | TGTGCCTGGAGTACGACCCGGCGGTCCCACGAGCAGTACTTC | CAWSTTRRSHEQYF
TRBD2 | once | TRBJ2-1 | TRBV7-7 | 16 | TGTGCTAGCAGCAACGGTAGGCTAGCGGATTACAATGAGCAGTTCTTC | CASSNGRLADYNEQFF
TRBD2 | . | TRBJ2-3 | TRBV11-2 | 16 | TGTGCCAGCAGCTTAGAGCGGCGGGGGAGCACAGATACGCAGTATTTT | CASSLERRGSTDTQYF
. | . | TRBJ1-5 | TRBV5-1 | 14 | TGCGCCAGCAGCTTCGGGGCAGGGGATCAGCCCCAGCATTTT | CASSFGAGDQPQHF